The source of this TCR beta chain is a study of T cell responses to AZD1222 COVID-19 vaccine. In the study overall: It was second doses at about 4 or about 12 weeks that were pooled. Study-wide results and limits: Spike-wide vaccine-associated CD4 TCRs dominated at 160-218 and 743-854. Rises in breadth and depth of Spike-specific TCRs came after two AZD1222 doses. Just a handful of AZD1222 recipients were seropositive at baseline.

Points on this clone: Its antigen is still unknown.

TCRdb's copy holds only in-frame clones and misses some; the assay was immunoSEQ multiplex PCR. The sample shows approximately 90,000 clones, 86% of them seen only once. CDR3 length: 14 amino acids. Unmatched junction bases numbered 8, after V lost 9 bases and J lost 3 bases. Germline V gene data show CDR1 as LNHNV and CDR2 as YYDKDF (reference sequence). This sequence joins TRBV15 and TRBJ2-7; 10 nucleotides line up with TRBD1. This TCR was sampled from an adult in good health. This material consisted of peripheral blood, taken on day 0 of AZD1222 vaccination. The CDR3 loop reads CATSRDRGHYEQYF. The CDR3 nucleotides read TGTGCCACTTCCCGGGACAGGGGCCACTACGAGCAGTACTTC.